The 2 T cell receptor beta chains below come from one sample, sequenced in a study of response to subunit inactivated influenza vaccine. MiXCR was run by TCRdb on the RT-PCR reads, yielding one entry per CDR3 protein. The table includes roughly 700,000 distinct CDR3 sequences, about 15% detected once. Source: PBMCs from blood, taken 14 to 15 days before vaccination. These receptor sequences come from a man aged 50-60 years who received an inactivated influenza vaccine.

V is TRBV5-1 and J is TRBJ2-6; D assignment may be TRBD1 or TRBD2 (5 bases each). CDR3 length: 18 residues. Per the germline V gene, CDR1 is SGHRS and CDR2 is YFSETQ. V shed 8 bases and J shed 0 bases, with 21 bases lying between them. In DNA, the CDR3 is TGCGCCAGTCATAGTAGGGACGCGGCGAACTCTGGGGCCAACGTCCTGACTTTC. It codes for CASHSRDAANSGANVLTF.

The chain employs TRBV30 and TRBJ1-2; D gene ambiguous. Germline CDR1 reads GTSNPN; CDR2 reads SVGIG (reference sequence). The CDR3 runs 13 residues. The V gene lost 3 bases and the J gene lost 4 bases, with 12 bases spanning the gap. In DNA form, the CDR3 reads TGTGCCTGGAGGTACAGTCGTTTCTATGGCTACACCTTC. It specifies CAWRYSRFYGYTF. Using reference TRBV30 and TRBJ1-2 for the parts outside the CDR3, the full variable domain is SQTIHQWPATLVQPVGSPLSLECTVEGTSNPNLYWYRQAAGRGLQLLFYSVGIGQISSEVPQNLSASRPQDRQFILSSKKLLLSDSGFYLCAWRYSRFYGYTFGSGTRLTVV.